Reported below is one TCR beta chain. The data were taken from a study of blood T cell repertoires in COVID-19. Original data processing: Amplification of reference gene primers provided the estimated nucleated cell counts. Profiling relied on immunoSEQ multiplex PCR, and the TCRdb table lists in-frame clones only, not all of them. V, J and clone size are taken as reported in that table, and D and trimming were inferred from the DNA itself. The sample lists just over 80,000 clones; under 90% were seen once. The CDR3 spans 13 residues. Germline-derived CDR1 and CDR2 are SQVTM and ANQGSEA. V shed 7 bases, J shed 4 bases, and the junction held 5 bases outside the gene matches.

This receptor was obtained from a man older than 75 with acute or convalescent COVID-19. The sample taken for sequencing was peripheral blood. This sequence joins TRBV29-1 and TRBJ1-4, with 8 bases aligning to TRBD1. The CDR3 loop is CSGGTGLNEKLFF. As DNA, the CDR3 is TGCAGCGGGGGGACAGGACTTAATGAAAAACTGTTTTTT.